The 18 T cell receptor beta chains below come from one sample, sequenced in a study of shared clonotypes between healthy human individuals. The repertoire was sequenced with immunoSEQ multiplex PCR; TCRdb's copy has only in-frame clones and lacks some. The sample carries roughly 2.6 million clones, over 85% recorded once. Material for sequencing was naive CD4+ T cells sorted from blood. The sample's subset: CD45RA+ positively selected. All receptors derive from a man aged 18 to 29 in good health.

This CDR3 is CASSPRVAGELFF. DNA of the CDR3: TGTGCCAGCAGCCCGAGGGTGGCCGGGGAGCTGTTTTTT. This rearrangement joins TRBV11-3 to TRBJ2-2; tentative D call: TRBD2 (5 bases). Trimming took off 5 bases at V and 6 bases at J, with 10 bases between the two ends. The CDR3 has 13 amino acids. Germline-derived CDR1 and CDR2 are SGHNT and YENEEA. Drawing the rest from reference TRBV11-3 and TRBJ2-2, the complete variable domain is EAGVVQSPRYKIIEKKQPVAFWCNPISGHNTLYWYLQNLGQGPELLIRYENEEAVDDSQLPKDRFSAERLKGVDSTLKIQPAELGDSAVYLCASSPRVAGELFFGEGSRLTVL.

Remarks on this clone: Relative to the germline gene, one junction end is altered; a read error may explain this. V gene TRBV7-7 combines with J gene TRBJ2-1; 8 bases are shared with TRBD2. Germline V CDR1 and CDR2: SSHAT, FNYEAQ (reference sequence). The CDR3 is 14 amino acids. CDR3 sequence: CASSSGGGGLEQFF. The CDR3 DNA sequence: TGTGCTAGCAGCTCGGGAGGGGGGGGACTGGAACAGTTCTTC.

The CDR3 DNA is TGTGCCAGCAGCCAACGGGCAGGCCCTACCGTCTCTGGAAACACCATATATTTT. It specifies CASSQRAGPTVSGNTIYF. The chain joins TRBV7-9 to TRBJ1-3; no reliable D call. There are 18 residues in the CDR3. Germline V gene data show CDR1 as SEHNR and CDR2 as FQNEAQ (reference sequence). The V gene lost 5 bases and the J gene lost 0 bases, with 20 bases spanning the gap.

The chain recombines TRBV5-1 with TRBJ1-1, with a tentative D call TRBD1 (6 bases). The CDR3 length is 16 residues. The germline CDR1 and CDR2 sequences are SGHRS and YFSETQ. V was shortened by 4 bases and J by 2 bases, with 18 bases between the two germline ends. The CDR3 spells CASSPNSADRNTEAFF. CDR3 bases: TGCGCCAGCAGCCCCAATTCGGCGGACAGAAACACTGAAGCTTTCTTT.

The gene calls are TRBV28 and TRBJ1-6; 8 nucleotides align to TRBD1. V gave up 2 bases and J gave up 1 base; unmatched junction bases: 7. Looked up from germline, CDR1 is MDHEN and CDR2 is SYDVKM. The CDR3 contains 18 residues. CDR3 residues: CASSLPDRGMSYNSPLHF. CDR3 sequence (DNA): TGTGCCAGCAGTTTACCCGACAGGGGCATGTCCTATAATTCACCCCTCCACTTT.

CDR3 coding DNA: TGTGCCATCAGATCCGGGACTAGCGGTCCGTATGAGCAGTTCTTC. Amino acids: CAIRSGTSGPYEQFF. V usage is TRBV10-3 and J usage is TRBJ2-1; 11 bases map to TRBD2. The CDR3 spans 15 residues. V trimming: 6 bases; J trimming: 8 bases; junction bases outside the gene matches: 9. CDR1 ENHRY and CDR2 SYGVKD come from the germline V gene.

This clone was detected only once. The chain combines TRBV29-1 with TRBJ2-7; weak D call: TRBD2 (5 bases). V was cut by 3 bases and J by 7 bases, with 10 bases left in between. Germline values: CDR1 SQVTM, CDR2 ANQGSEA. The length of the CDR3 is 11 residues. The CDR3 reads CSVEDPGEQYF. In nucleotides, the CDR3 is TGCAGCGTTGAGGACCCGGGGGAGCAGTACTTC.

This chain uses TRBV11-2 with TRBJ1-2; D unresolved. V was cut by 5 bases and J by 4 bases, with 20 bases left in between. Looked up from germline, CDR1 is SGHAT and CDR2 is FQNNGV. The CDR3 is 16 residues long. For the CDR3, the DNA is TGTGCCAGCAGCCAACTCGGGAACTTTTCCGCCTATGGCTACACCTTC. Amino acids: CASSQLGNFSAYGYTF.

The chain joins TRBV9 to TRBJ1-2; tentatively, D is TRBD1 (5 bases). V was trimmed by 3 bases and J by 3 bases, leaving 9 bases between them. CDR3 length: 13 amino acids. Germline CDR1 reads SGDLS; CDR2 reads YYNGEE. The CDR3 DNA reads TGTGCCAGCAGCGACAGGTTTGACTATGGCTACACCTTC. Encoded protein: CASSDRFDYGYTF.

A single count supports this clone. The CDR3 nucleotides read TGTGCCAGCAGATCATCGGGAGGTGGGCCCTACAATGAGCAGTTCTTC. Protein: CASRSSGGGPYNEQFF. This rearrangement joins TRBV2 to TRBJ2-1; 7 bases agree with TRBD2. Germline trimming cut 6 bases from V and 2 bases from J; bases unmatched to any gene: 10. CDR1 and CDR2 (germline): SNHLY, FYNNEI. CDR3 length: 16 amino acids.

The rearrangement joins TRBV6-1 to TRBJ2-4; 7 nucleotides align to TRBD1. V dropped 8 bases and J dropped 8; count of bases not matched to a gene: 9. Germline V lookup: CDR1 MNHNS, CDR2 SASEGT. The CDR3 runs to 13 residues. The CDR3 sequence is CASADRVTDIQYF. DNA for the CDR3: TGTGCCAGCGCTGACAGGGTAACGGACATTCAGTACTTC.

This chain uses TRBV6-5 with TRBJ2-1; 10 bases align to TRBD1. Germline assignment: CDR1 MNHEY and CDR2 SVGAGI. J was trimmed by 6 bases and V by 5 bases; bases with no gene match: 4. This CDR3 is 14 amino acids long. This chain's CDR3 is CASSRGQGLNEQFF. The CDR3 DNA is TGTGCCAGCAGTAGGGGACAGGGGCTCAATGAGCAGTTCTTC.

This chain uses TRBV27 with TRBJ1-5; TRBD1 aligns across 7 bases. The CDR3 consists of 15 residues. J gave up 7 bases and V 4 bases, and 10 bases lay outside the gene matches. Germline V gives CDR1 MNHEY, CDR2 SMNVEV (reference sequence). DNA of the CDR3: TGTGCCAGCAGTTCCGCACAACAGGGGCGCCAGCCCCAGCATTTT. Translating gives CASSSAQQGRQPQHF.

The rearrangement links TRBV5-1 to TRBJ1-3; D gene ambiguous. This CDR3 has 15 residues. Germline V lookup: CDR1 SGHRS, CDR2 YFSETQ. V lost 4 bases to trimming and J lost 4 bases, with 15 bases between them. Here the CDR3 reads CASSKEGLSGNTIYF. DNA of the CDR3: TGCGCCAGCAGCAAGGAGGGTCTTTCGGGAAACACCATATATTTT.

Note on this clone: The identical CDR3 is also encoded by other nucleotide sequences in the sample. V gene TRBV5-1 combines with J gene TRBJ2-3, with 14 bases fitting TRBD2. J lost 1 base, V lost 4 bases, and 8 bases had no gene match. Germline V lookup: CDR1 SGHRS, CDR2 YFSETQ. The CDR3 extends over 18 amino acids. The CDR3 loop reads CASSPTSGRALGTDTQYF. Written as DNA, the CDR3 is TGCGCCAGCAGCCCGACTAGCGGGAGGGCCCTCGGCACAGATACGCAGTATTTT.

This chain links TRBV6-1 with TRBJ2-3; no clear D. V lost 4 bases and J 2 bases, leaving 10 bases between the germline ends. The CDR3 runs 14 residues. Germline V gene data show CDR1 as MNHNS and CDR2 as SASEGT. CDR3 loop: CASSGLRATDTQYF. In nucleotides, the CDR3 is TGTGCCAGCAGTGGACTTCGGGCCACAGATACGCAGTATTTT.

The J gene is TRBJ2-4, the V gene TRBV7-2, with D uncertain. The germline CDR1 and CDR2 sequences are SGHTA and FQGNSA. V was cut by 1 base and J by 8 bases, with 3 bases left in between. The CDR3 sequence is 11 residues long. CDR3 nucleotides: TGTGCCAGCAGCTTAGAGGACATTCAGTACTTC. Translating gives CASSLEDIQYF.

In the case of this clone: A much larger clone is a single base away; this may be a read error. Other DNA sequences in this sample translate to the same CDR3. The CDR3: CASSFDSNQPQHF. As DNA, the CDR3 is TGCGCCAGCAGCTTTGATAGCAATCAGCCCCAGCATTTT. The chain is built from TRBV5-1 and TRBJ1-5; D is unresolved. The germline V and J ends were trimmed by 2 bases and 0 bases, with 3 bases remaining between them. The CDR3 has 13 residues. Germline V gene sequence: CDR1 SGHRS, CDR2 YFSETQ.